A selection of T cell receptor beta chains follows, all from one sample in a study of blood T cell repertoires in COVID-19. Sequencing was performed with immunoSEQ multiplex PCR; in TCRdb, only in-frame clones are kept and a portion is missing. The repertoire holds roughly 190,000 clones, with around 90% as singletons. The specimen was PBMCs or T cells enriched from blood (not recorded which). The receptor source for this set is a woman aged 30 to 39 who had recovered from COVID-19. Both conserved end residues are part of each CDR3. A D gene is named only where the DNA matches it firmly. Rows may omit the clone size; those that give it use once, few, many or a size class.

cdr3_aa: CASSYNNRGQPQHF
cdr3_nt: TGTGCCAGCAGTTATAATAACAGGGGGCAGCCCCAGCATTTT
j_call: TRBJ1-5
d_call: TRBD1
v_call: TRBV6-5
clone_size: -

cdr3_aa: CASSIGTVRTYEQYF
cdr3_nt: TGTGCCAGTAGTATAGGGACAGTTCGGACCTACGAGCAGTACTTC
j_call: TRBJ2-7
d_call: -
v_call: TRBV19
clone_size: -

cdr3_aa: CASSPGLSGPGSNQPQHF
cdr3_nt: TGTGCCAGCAGCCCGGGACTTTCAGGGCCGGGGAGCAATCAGCCCCAGCATTTT
j_call: TRBJ1-5
d_call: -
v_call: TRBV9
clone_size: -

cdr3_aa: CASSEGRANTEAFF
cdr3_nt: TGTGCCAGCAGTGAAGGCAGGGCGAACACTGAAGCTTTCTTT
j_call: TRBJ1-1
d_call: -
v_call: TRBV2
clone_size: -

cdr3_aa: CASSLGPSSLFF
cdr3_nt: TGTGCCAGCAGCTTGGGCCCCTCCTCACTGTTTTTT
j_call: TRBJ1-4
d_call: -
v_call: TRBV7-9
clone_size: -

cdr3_aa: CASSYPGLAHHNEQFF
cdr3_nt: TGTGCCAGCAGTTACCCGGGACTAGCTCATCACAATGAGCAGTTCTTC
j_call: TRBJ2-1
d_call: TRBD2
v_call: TRBV6-2/TRBV6-3
clone_size: -

cdr3_aa: CASSPDSLGSPLHF
cdr3_nt: TGCGCCAGCAGCCCGGACAGCTTGGGTTCACCCCTCCACTTT
j_call: TRBJ1-6
d_call: -
v_call: TRBV23-1
clone_size: -

cdr3_aa: CATSPTGGANTEAFF
cdr3_nt: TGTGCCACCAGCCCAACGGGGGGGGCGAACACTGAAGCTTTCTTT
j_call: TRBJ1-1
d_call: -
v_call: TRBV15
clone_size: once

cdr3_aa: CASSSTPGQANEKLFF
cdr3_nt: TGTGCCAGCAGCTCTACCCCGGGACAGGCTAATGAAAAACTGTTTTTT
j_call: TRBJ1-4
d_call: TRBD1
v_call: TRBV7-2
clone_size: once

cdr3_aa: CASGLDRGNIYGYTF
cdr3_nt: TGTGCTAGTGGTTTGGACAGGGGGAATATCTATGGCTACACCTTC
j_call: TRBJ1-2
d_call: TRBD1
v_call: TRBV12-5
clone_size: -

cdr3_aa: CASSPLLAGRGETQYF
cdr3_nt: TGCGCCAGCAGCCCTCTTCTTGCGGGGAGGGGGGAGACCCAGTACTTC
j_call: TRBJ2-5
d_call: -
v_call: TRBV4-1
clone_size: -

cdr3_aa: CASSLGPEAFF
cdr3_nt: TGTGCCAGCAGCTTAGGGCCTGAAGCTTTCTTT
j_call: TRBJ1-1
d_call: -
v_call: TRBV11-2
clone_size: -

cdr3_aa: CASRLDSEDTEAFF
cdr3_nt: TGTGCCAGCAGATTGGACAGTGAAGACACTGAAGCTTTCTTT
j_call: TRBJ1-1
d_call: -
v_call: TRBV7-3
clone_size: -

cdr3_aa: CASSLALGPRGYTF
cdr3_nt: TGTGCCAGCAGCTTAGCGCTGGGCCCCCGTGGCTACACCTTC
j_call: TRBJ1-2
d_call: -
v_call: TRBV7-9
clone_size: -

cdr3_aa: CASTEQGTNEKLFF
cdr3_nt: TGTGCCAGTACCGAACAGGGGACTAATGAAAAACTGTTTTTT
j_call: TRBJ1-4
d_call: TRBD1
v_call: TRBV19
clone_size: -

cdr3_aa: CASSAVGVSYEQYF
cdr3_nt: TGTGCCAGCAGCGCCGTTGGAGTCTCCTACGAGCAGTACTTC
j_call: TRBJ2-7
d_call: -
v_call: TRBV4-2
clone_size: -

cdr3_aa: CASSVVSGRVNEQYF
cdr3_nt: TGTGCCAGCAGCGTAGTTAGCGGGAGGGTCAACGAGCAGTACTTC
j_call: TRBJ2-7
d_call: TRBD2
v_call: TRBV9
clone_size: -

cdr3_aa: CASIPSGENEQYF
cdr3_nt: TGTGCCAGCATTCCATCTGGAGAAAACGAGCAGTACTTC
j_call: TRBJ2-7
d_call: -
v_call: TRBV12-3/TRBV12-4
clone_size: once

cdr3_aa: CASSQQRTVNGYTF
cdr3_nt: TGTGCCAGCAGCCAACAACGGACAGTTAATGGCTACACCTTC
j_call: TRBJ1-2
d_call: -
v_call: TRBV7-8
clone_size: -

cdr3_aa: CSVVGQYTGELFF
cdr3_nt: TGCAGCGTTGTGGGACAGTACACCGGGGAGCTGTTTTTT
j_call: TRBJ2-2
d_call: TRBD1
v_call: TRBV29-1
clone_size: -

cdr3_aa: CASYRGANEKLFF
cdr3_nt: TGTGCCAGCTACAGGGGGGCTAATGAAAAACTGTTTTTT
j_call: TRBJ1-4
d_call: TRBD1
v_call: TRBV28
clone_size: -

cdr3_aa: CATSRDIQGGTEAFF
cdr3_nt: TGTGCCACCAGCAGAGATATACAGGGGGGGACTGAAGCTTTCTTT
j_call: TRBJ1-1
d_call: TRBD1
v_call: TRBV15
clone_size: -

cdr3_aa: CASSQDYSNYGYTF
cdr3_nt: TGCGCCAGCAGCCAAGATTACAGCAACTATGGCTACACCTTC
j_call: TRBJ1-2
d_call: -
v_call: TRBV4-1
clone_size: -

cdr3_aa: CASAGTGPFNEQFF
cdr3_nt: TGTGCCAGCGCCGGGACAGGGCCGTTCAATGAGCAGTTCTTC
j_call: TRBJ2-1
d_call: TRBD1
v_call: TRBV14
clone_size: -

cdr3_aa: CASSGGQVGDEQFF
cdr3_nt: TGTGCCAGCAGCGGGGGACAGGTGGGGGATGAGCAGTTCTTC
j_call: TRBJ2-1
d_call: TRBD1
v_call: TRBV7-2
clone_size: -

cdr3_aa: CASSPPGARRTEAFF
cdr3_nt: TGTGCCAGCTCACCACCTGGGGCAAGGCGGACTGAAGCTTTCTTT
j_call: TRBJ1-1
d_call: -
v_call: TRBV18
clone_size: -